This T cell receptor (beta chain) was retrieved from a study of long-term antiretroviral therapy in people with HIV. V was pared by 1 base and J by 6 bases, with 16 bases between. CDR3 size: 16 residues. Germline V gene data show CDR1 as SGHAT and CDR2 as FQNNGV. Survey level was the resolution at which the v3.0 immunoSEQ assay ran. The protocol was immunoSEQ multiplex PCR, while the TCRdb copy is restricted to in-frame clones and leaves out a portion. The table has about 22,000 clones, just under 85% seen once. Sequenced here: unsorted PBMCs, sampled roughly 4 years after starting antiretroviral therapy. The receptor comes from a young man with HIV. The V gene is TRBV11-2, the J gene TRBJ1-5; no clear D. The CDR3: CASSLGDAIPGQPQHF. As DNA, the CDR3 is TGTGCCAGCAGCTTAGGCGACGCGATACCGGGTCAGCCCCAGCATTTT.